The clone carrying this T cell receptor (beta chain) was seen once. Original analysis: How many nucleated cells were present was estimated from reference gene primer amplification. Clones were sequenced by immunoSEQ multiplex PCR, and TCRdb holds only the in-frame ones, with some missing. Clonal size and the V and J genes are those of that table, whereas D and trimming came from the DNA. Altogether approximately 240,000 clones are present, about four fifths being singletons, with the ten largest covering approximately 1.2%. These data are taken from a study of blood T cell repertoires in COVID-19. Background on the study: PBMCs, B-cell-depleted T cells, or T cells were the source of the cDNA or gDNA that made up the material.

CDR3 length equals 15 residues. Germline CDR1 and CDR2: MNHEY and SMNVEV (reference sequence). V trimming: 0 bases; J trimming: 5 bases; junction bases outside the gene matches: 3. The sequenced sample consisted of PBMCs or T cells enriched from blood (not recorded which). The TCR originated in a woman aged 40 to 55 with acute COVID-19. The chain combines TRBV27 with TRBJ1-2; 10 nucleotides match TRBD1. The CDR3 reads CASSLSGQGGYGYTF. The CDR3 coding sequence is TGTGCCAGCAGTTTATCCGGACAGGGGGGGTATGGCTACACCTTC.